A selection of T cell receptor beta chains follows, all from one sample in a study of Ad26.COV2.S vaccination and SARS-CoV-2 variants. The assay was immunoSEQ multiplex PCR, and TCRdb's table has in-frame clones only and misses some. The sample contains hundreds of thousands of clones, around 87% of which appear only once. Here the sequenced sample was peripheral blood, taken in a trial of Ad26.COV2.S vaccine versus placebo. The receptors here all came from a person between 18 and 60 years old who received the Ad26.COV2.S COVID-19 vaccine or a placebo. The CDR3 runs from the conserved cysteine through the conserved F or W. A D gene is named only where the DNA matches it firmly. Clone size is shown for a subset of rows, as once, few, many or a class of expanded clone.

TRBJ2-1 | - | 12 | - | TRBV6-6 | TGTGCCAGCAGTTACTACAGGGACGAGCAGTTCTTC | CASSYYRDEQFF
TRBJ1-5 | - | 15 | once | TRBV6-1 | TGTGCCAGCAGTGAAGGAGGGCAGGTTCATCAGCCCCAGCATTTT | CASSEGGQVHQPQHF
TRBJ2-5 | - | 18 | many | TRBV6-1 | TGTGCCAGCAGTGACATACAAACGTTTGGCACAACCCAAGAGACCCAGTACTTC | CASSDIQTFGTTQETQYF
TRBJ1-1 | - | 13 | - | TRBV29-1 | TGCAGCGTTGAACAGTCGGACGGGACTGAAGCTTTCTTT | CSVEQSDGTEAFF
TRBJ2-3 | TRBD1 | 13 | - | TRBV6-5 | TGTGCCAGCAGTCCGACCCCCGGGACAGTGCAGTATTTT | CASSPTPGTVQYF
TRBJ2-7 | - | 13 | - | TRBV5-4 | TGTGCCAGCAGCTTCCGGGACTCCTACGAGCAGTACTTC | CASSFRDSYEQYF
TRBJ1-1 | - | 16 | - | TRBV7-8 | TGTGCCAGCAGCTTCCGCACCCTAGGCATGAACACTGAAGCTTTCTTT | CASSFRTLGMNTEAFF
TRBJ1-5 | TRBD1 | 13 | - | TRBV27 | TGTGCCAGCAGCAGGGGACAGGCTCAACCCCAGCATTTT | CASSRGQAQPQHF
TRBJ1-2 | - | 14 | - | TRBV7-9 | TGTGCCAGCAGCTTAGGGGCAGGGGACTATGGCTACACCTTC | CASSLGAGDYGYTF
TRBJ2-3 | - | 12 | - | TRBV13 | TGTGCCAGCGGTACTAGCAGGGATACGCAGTATTTT | CASGTSRDTQYF
TRBJ1-6 | - | 17 | - | TRBV9 | TGTGCCAGCAGCGTAGGGGCCCGAGGGATAGGTAATTCACCCCTCCACTTT | CASSVGARGIGNSPLHF
TRBJ2-3 | TRBD2 | 16 | once | TRBV15 | TGTGCCACCAGCAGTAGGCGGGGGGACAGCACAGATACGCAGTATTTT | CATSSRRGDSTDTQYF
TRBJ2-3 | TRBD2 | 22 | - | TRBV19 | TGTGCCAGTAGTATATCGTGGGGGCAGGCATTAATAGCGGGACCCGGAGGAGATACGCAGTATTTT | CASSISWGQALIAGPGGDTQYF
TRBJ2-3 | - | 13 | - | TRBV9 | TGTGCCAGCAGCCCCCGGGCCACAGATACGCAGTATTTT | CASSPRATDTQYF
TRBJ2-6 | - | 14 | - | TRBV6-5 | TGTGCCGTAGCACTTCAGCTCTGGGCCAACGTCCTGACTTTC | CAVALQLWANVLTF
TRBJ2-7 | TRBD1 | 16 | - | TRBV12-5 | TGTGCTAGTGGTTCTCCAACGACAGGGCCCTCCGGCGAGCAGTACTTC | CASGSPTTGPSGEQYF
TRBJ1-5 | - | 14 | - | TRBV6-5 | TGTGCCAGCAGTTATTCAGGGGAGGGTCAGCCCCAGCATTTT | CASSYSGEGQPQHF
TRBJ2-7 | TRBD2 | 18 | - | TRBV4-1 | TGCGCCAGCAGCCAAGCCCGGGAGGACACTCGAGTATCCTACGAGCAGTACTTC | CASSQAREDTRVSYEQYF
TRBJ2-1 | TRBD2 | 15 | - | TRBV9 | TGTGCCAGCAGCGTAGCCGGACTAGGGAACAATGAGCAGTTCTTC | CASSVAGLGNNEQFF
TRBJ2-7 | TRBD1 | 15 | - | TRBV6-1 | TGTGCCAGCAGTGAAGAGTACTGGGACAGGGGAGAGCAGTACTTC | CASSEEYWDRGEQYF